These 6 T cell receptor beta chains were sequenced from one sample in a study of T cells in localized non-small cell lung cancer. Produced via immunoSEQ multiplex PCR; TCRdb's table is partial and in-frame only. The sample lists about 78,000 clones; approximately 85% were seen once. The material sequenced was peripheral blood, taken before any cancer treatment. Receptors were obtained from a man aged 35-69 years with stage I lung adenocarcinoma.

This clone was observed a single time. This chain joins TRBV27 and TRBJ2-7; 10 positions match TRBD1. Germline CDR1 MNHEY, CDR2 SMNVEV (reference sequence). The CDR3 has 13 amino acids. The ends lost 5 bases at V and 4 bases at J; junction bases unmatched: 2. This CDR3 reads CASSGDRGYEQYF. CDR3 nucleotides: TGTGCCAGCAGTGGGGACAGGGGTTACGAGCAGTACTTC.

The table lists this clone with a few counts. V is TRBV7-2 and J is TRBJ2-1; tentative D call: TRBD2 (6 bases). Germline V gives CDR1 SGHTA, CDR2 FQGNSA. V was clipped by 4 bases and J by 8 bases, with 9 bases between them. The CDR3 is made up of 12 amino acids. CDR3 coding DNA: TGTGCCAGCAGCTCTGGGGGGTATGAGCAGTTCTTC. As protein: CASSSGGYEQFF.

The V call is TRBV9, the J call TRBJ2-1; TRBD2 might be the D (6 bases). The V end was cut by 4 bases, the J end by 4 bases, with 18 bases between. The germline CDR1 and CDR2 sequences are SGDLS and YYNGEE. The CDR3 totals 16 residues. This chain's CDR3 is CASSPRLGTSYNEQFF. The CDR3 coding sequence is TGTGCCAGCAGCCCCCGACTAGGGACGTCGTACAATGAGCAGTTCTTC.

V usage is TRBV2 and J usage is TRBJ2-6, with 7 nucleotides matching TRBD1. Germline V gene lookup returns CDR1 SNHLY and CDR2 FYNNEI. The CDR3 loop spans 15 amino acids. The V and J ends lost 6 bases and 3 bases, in that order; junction bases with no gene match: 5. CDR3 residues: CASRQDRDGANVLTF. The CDR3 DNA sequence: TGTGCCAGCAGGCAAGACAGGGATGGGGCCAACGTCCTGACTTTC.

The chain is built from TRBV7-9 and TRBJ2-5; TRBD1 agrees at 11 bases. This CDR3 is built from 15 residues. Germline CDR1 is SEHNR and CDR2 is FQNEAQ (reference sequence). Losses at the gene ends were 4 bases for V and 3 bases for J; bases not matched to a gene: 4. The CDR3 sequence: CASSSGQGGEETQYF. The DNA of the CDR3 is TGTGCCAGCAGCTCGGGACAGGGGGGGGAAGAGACCCAGTACTTC.

The V and J genes are TRBV5-4 and TRBJ2-7, with D perhaps given as TRBD1 or TRBD2 (6 bases each). The CDR3 contains 18 residues. V was shortened by 4 bases and J by 8 bases, with 31 bases between the two germline ends. CDR1 is SGHNT and CDR2 is YYREEE in the germline V gene (reference sequence). The CDR3 loop reads CASSRWGASKSGGSQQYF. Here the CDR3 DNA reads TGTGCCAGCAGCCGTTGGGGGGCCTCGAAGAGTGGAGGGTCGCAGCAGTACTTC.